Presented here are 21 T cell receptor beta chains from one specimen sequenced in a study of metastatic and nonmetastatic thyroid tumors. Every patient was untreated before thyroid surgery. MiXCR reprocessed the PCR reads for TCRdb. This sample has about 23,000 clones, with about 14% found just once. Specimen: tumor tissue. The source is a female donor with papillary thyroid cancer or a benign thyroid nodule (not recorded which). Some clones in this sample may be carry-over from other donors' samples.

At least ten counts were recorded for this clone. The chain carries TRBV18 and TRBJ1-1, with D unclear. V was shortened by 3 bases and J by 3 bases, with 14 bases between the two germline ends. Germline CDR1 is KGHSH and CDR2 is LQKENI. CDR3 length: 15 amino acids. For the CDR3, the DNA is TGTGCCAGCTCACCCTTCCGGGGTCAGGACACTGAAGCTTTCTTT. Its translation: CASSPFRGQDTEAFF. The whole variable domain, remainder taken from reference TRBV18 and TRBJ1-1, is NAGVMQNPRHLVRRRGQEARLRCSPMKGHSHVYWYRQLPEEGLKFMVYLQKENIIDESGMPKERFSAEFPKEGPSILRIQQVVRGDSAAYFCASSPFRGQDTEAFFGQGTRLTVV.

In this sample, this clone turned up a few times. The V gene is TRBV2, the J gene TRBJ1-1; unclear D gene. Germline CDR1 is SNHLY and CDR2 is FYNNEI. The CDR3 length is 13 residues. V was cut by 6 bases and J by 6 bases, with 14 bases left in between. Written as DNA, the CDR3 is TGTGCCAGCAGGTATGTCAGTGAGGCTGAAGCTTTCTTT. Its protein is CASRYVSEAEAFF. The whole variable domain, remainder taken from reference TRBV2 and TRBJ1-1, is EPEVTQTPSHQVTQMGQEVILRCVPISNHLYFYWYRQILGQKVEFLVSFYNNEISEKSEIFDDQFSVERPDGSNFTLKIRSTKLEDSAMYFCASRYVSEAEAFFGQGTRLTVV.

Ten or more counts support this clone. V gene TRBV24-1 combines with J gene TRBJ2-1; D unresolved. Germline V gene sequence: CDR1 KGHDR, CDR2 SFDVKD. This CDR3 comprises 13 residues. Between the trimmed V and J ends, which lost 5 bases and 2 bases, there was a span of 6 bases. The chain's CDR3 is CATSVWPYNEQFF. CDR3 nucleotide sequence: TGTGCCACCAGTGTCTGGCCCTACAATGAGCAGTTCTTC.

The genes are TRBV20-1 and TRBJ2-3; the match to TRBD2 covers 10 bases. Germline V gene sequence: CDR1 DFQATT, CDR2 SNEGSKA (reference sequence). The V gene end was trimmed by 4 bases and the J gene end by 6 bases; junction bases not matched to a gene: 7. The CDR3 consists of 14 residues. The CDR3 nucleotides read TGCAGTGCTACCTCGCTAGCGGGAGCGGATACGCAGTATTTT. It specifies CSATSLAGADTQYF.

Many counts were recorded for this clone. V usage is TRBV6-4 and J usage is TRBJ1-1; D unclear. V lost 7 bases and J 1 base, leaving 31 bases between the germline ends. The V gene's germline CDR1 is MRHNA and CDR2 SNTAGT. The CDR3 consists of 20 residues. In DNA, the CDR3 is TGTGCCAGCACTCCCCCAGCGGTGAGGGATTGGGAGAGAACGAACACTGAAGCTTTCTTT. Its protein product is CASTPPAVRDWERTNTEAFF.

J is TRBJ2-5 and V is TRBV9, with no clear D. CDR3 length: 15 residues. Trimming removed 0 bases at V and 5 bases at J, with 14 bases between. CDR1 is SGDLS, CDR2 YYNGEE, per germline. CDR3 DNA sequence: TGTGCCAGCAGCGTAGGGTCGGCTACGGTCGAGACCCAGTACTTC. Translating gives CASSVGSATVETQYF.

The table lists this clone with a few counts. Being one base from a much bigger clone, this may be a read error. The same CDR3 is also encoded by other DNA sequences in this sample. The rearrangement joins TRBV28 to TRBJ1-5; D is undetermined. The CDR3 runs to 15 residues. CDR1 is MDHEN and CDR2 is SYDVKM in the germline V gene. Trimming shortened V by 10 bases and J by 2 bases, and 18 bases separated the two germline ends. The CDR3 coding sequence is TGTGCCACCAACGAGGGTGTCTGGGGCAATCAGCCCCAGCATTTT. Encoded protein: CATNEGVWGNQPQHF.

This clone was seen at least ten times. V and J are TRBV2 and TRBJ2-3; 7 bases match TRBD1. This CDR3 is built from 14 residues. Germline assignment: CDR1 SNHLY and CDR2 FYNNEI. Losses at the gene ends were 3 bases for V and 4 bases for J; bases not matched to a gene: 4. The CDR3 DNA sequence: TGTGCCAGCAGTGACGACAGGGCGGCAGATACGCAGTATTTT. Translating it yields CASSDDRAADTQYF.

This clone was counted many times. The gene calls are TRBV30 and TRBJ2-2; no firm D call. Germline values: CDR1 GTSNPN, CDR2 SVGIG (reference sequence). The CDR3 is 13 amino acids. The V and J ends lost 0 bases and 6 bases respectively, with 8 bases between them. CDR3 in amino acids: CAWSVRRSGELFF. The CDR3 DNA is TGTGCCTGGAGTGTACGTCGGTCCGGGGAGCTGTTTTTT.

V and J are TRBV6-1 and TRBJ2-3; a possible D gene is TRBD1 (5 bases). This CDR3 region has 14 residues. Trimming removed 8 bases from V and 2 bases from J, with 14 bases in between. CDR1 and CDR2 from the germline V gene are MNHNS and SASEGT. The chain's CDR3 is CASGGAEATDTQYF. The CDR3 region has the DNA TGTGCCAGCGGTGGGGCCGAAGCCACAGATACGCAGTATTTT.

This clone was picked up many times. The rearrangement links TRBV11-2 to TRBJ1-1, with TRBD1 matching 9 bases. Germline-derived CDR1 and CDR2 are SGHAT and FQNNGV. CDR3 length: 16 amino acids. J was trimmed by 1 base and V by 4 bases; bases with no gene match: 7. CDR3 in DNA: TGTGCCAGCAGCTCTTGGACAGGGGCAGGGAACACTGAAGCTTTCTTT. It codes for CASSSWTGAGNTEAFF.

This clone was detected ten times or more. The chain couples TRBV4-1 to TRBJ1-4, with D unresolved. Germline V gene data show CDR1 as MGHRA and CDR2 as YSYEKL. This CDR3 is built from 18 residues. Trimming stripped 1 base from V and 6 bases from J, with 21 bases between. CDR3 nucleotide sequence: TGCGCCAGCAGCCAAGTGATTACCTCCCCCCGCTCGTATGAAAAACTGTTTTTT. It specifies CASSQVITSPRSYEKLFF.

This clone was seen repeatedly, ten times or more. This may be a read error, as it is one base from a much larger clone. Additional DNA sequences in this sample encode the identical CDR3. This chain links TRBV9 with TRBJ1-1; no clear D gene. Germline V gene data show CDR1 as SGDLS and CDR2 as YYNGEE. Trimming took 4 bases from V and 8 from J, leaving 12 bases between them. The CDR3 spans 12 residues. CDR3: CASSPGGLEAFF. CDR3 nucleotides: TGTGCCAGCAGCCCCGGTGGCCTCGAAGCTTTCTTT. Filled out from reference TRBV9 and TRBJ1-1, the complete variable domain reads DSGVTQTPKHLITATGQRVTLRCSPRSGDLSVYWYQQSLDQGLQFLIQYYNGEERAKGNILERFSAQQFPDLHSELNLSSLELGDSALYFCASSPGGLEAFFGQGTRLTVV.

The genes are TRBV20-1 and TRBJ2-1; 8 nucleotides align to TRBD2. Germline V gives CDR1 DFQATT, CDR2 SNEGSKA (reference sequence). The CDR3 contains 14 residues. After removal of 6 bases from V and 9 bases from J, the junction contained 13 bases not matched to a gene. The CDR3 region is CSASRAGDTPEQFF. The CDR3 nucleotides read TGCAGTGCCTCTAGAGCGGGAGATACTCCTGAGCAGTTCTTC.

This clone was found a few times. A read error may account for a junction end that differs from germline. V gene TRBV7-8 combines with J gene TRBJ1-2; D unresolved. The CDR3 contains 12 residues. Germline V lookup: CDR1 SGHVS, CDR2 FQNEAQ. DNA of the CDR3: TGTGCCAGCATCTTAGGCGGCTATGGCTACACCTTC. This sequence encodes CASILGGYGYTF.

This clone has a count of ten or more. Within the sample, other DNA sequences also encode this same CDR3. The chain has TRBV7-3 and TRBJ2-2, with D unclear. This CDR3 is 13 amino acids long. Trimming stripped 4 bases from V and 4 bases from J, with 7 bases between. Germline values: CDR1 SGHTA, CDR2 FQGTGA. This CDR3 is CASSSEVTGELFF. In DNA, the CDR3 is TGTGCCAGCAGCTCCGAGGTCACCGGGGAGCTGTTTTTT.

This clone occurred many times. The chain joins TRBV6-2 or TRBV6-3 to TRBJ1-1; D remains unclear. With 0 bases removed from V and 1 base from J, the gap between germline ends came to 3 bases. This CDR3 is built from 13 residues. Germline V CDR1 and CDR2: MNHEY, SVGEGT. The DNA of the CDR3 is TGTGCCAGCAGTTACTCTGAGAACACTGAAGCTTTCTTT. This sequence encodes CASSYSENTEAFF.

The chain uses TRBV7-2 and TRBJ2-7; the match to TRBD2 covers 10 bases. The junction had 11 bases not matched to a gene; V was cut back by 0 bases and J by 6 bases. CDR3 size: 17 residues. Germline CDR1 SGHTA, CDR2 FQGNSA. This CDR3 reads CASSLAYGAGGLAEQYF. The CDR3 nucleotides are TGTGCCAGCAGCTTAGCCTACGGAGCGGGAGGGCTTGCCGAGCAGTACTTC.

This clone was observed at least ten times. V and J are TRBV19 and TRBJ2-3, with TRBD1 identical over 10 bases. This CDR3 contains 19 residues. Trimming at V came to 7 bases and at J to 2 bases, leaving 18 bases not matched to a gene. In germline, CDR1 is LNHDA, CDR2 SQIVND (reference sequence). CDR3 DNA: TGTGCCAGTAACACCCCCGTGGGGGGACAGGGGATTTTCACAGATACGCAGTATTTT. Protein: CASNTPVGGQGIFTDTQYF. The complete variable domain, with remaining parts taken from reference TRBV19 and TRBJ2-3, reads DGGITQSPKYLFRKEGQNVTLSCEQNLNHDAMYWYRQDPGQGLRLIYYSQIVNDFQKGDIAEGYSVSREKKESFPLTVTSAQKNPTAFYLCASNTPVGGQGIFTDTQYFGPGTRLTVL.

This clone appeared a few times. A single base separates this from a much larger clone, so it may be a read error. This rearrangement joins TRBV19 to TRBJ2-5, with D uncertain. The CDR3 has 15 amino acids. Germline CDR1 reads LNHDA; CDR2 reads SQIVND (reference sequence). The CDR3 coding sequence is TGTGCCAGTAGTTTCGGTCCGAATCCTCAAGAGACCCATTACTTC. It yields the protein CASSFGPNPQETHYF.

This clone came up many times. This rearrangement joins TRBV5-1 to TRBJ2-3; D unclear. From germline, CDR1 is SGHRS and CDR2 YFSETQ. V was trimmed by 0 bases and J by 1 base, leaving 12 bases between them. The length of the CDR3 is 16 residues. The CDR3: CASSLALSAGTDTQYF. The CDR3 DNA reads TGCGCCAGCAGCTTGGCCTTATCTGCAGGCACAGATACGCAGTATTTT.